The text below deals with one T cell receptor (beta chain). This entry is derived from a study of blood T cell repertoires in COVID-19. Study at large: COVID-19 samples from acute and convalescent phases originated in the United States, Italy and Spain. Nucleic acid was either cDNA or gDNA, and it came from T cells, B-cell-depleted T cells, or PBMCs.

Methods used by the authors: How many nucleated cells were present was estimated from reference gene primer amplification. The repertoire was sequenced with immunoSEQ multiplex PCR; TCRdb's copy has only in-frame clones and lacks some. From that table come the V and J calls and clone size; the DNA was used to work out D and trimming. This table holds fewer than 500,000 clones, roughly 89% found once. Seattle participants joined during active infection and were tracked over time. The sequenced sample was peripheral blood. The receptor was derived from a man in his late teens or twenties with COVID-19, enrolled during active disease.

The CDR3 sequence is CASSSEGLAKNIQYF. CDR3 DNA: TGTGCCAGCAGCTCGGAGGGTTTAGCCAAAAACATTCAGTACTTC. This chain joins TRBV11-1 and TRBJ2-4; TRBD2 is a possible D gene (6 bases). Germline V lookup: CDR1 SGHAT, CDR2 FQDESV (reference sequence). Between the trimmed V and J ends, which lost 4 bases and 0 bases, there was a span of 10 bases. CDR3 size: 15 residues.